Listed below are T cell receptor beta chains from one sample, sequenced in a study of T cell responses to AZD1222 COVID-19 vaccine. Profiled with immunoSEQ multiplex PCR; TCRdb holds only in-frame clones, not every one. The repertoire holds approximately 180,000 clones, with roughly 88% as singletons. The specimen was peripheral blood, collected on day 0 of AZD1222 vaccination. These receptor sequences come from an adult in good health. Both conserved end residues are part of each CDR3. The D gene is left open where the match is weak. Only some rows state a clone size, as once, few, many or a class for expanded clones.

>NA|TRBJ1-5|few|TRBV18
CASSVTDSGYQPQHF
TGTGCCAGCTCAGTTACGGACAGTGGGTATCAGCCCCAGCATTTT
>NA|TRBJ2-7|NA|TRBV5-1
CASTQPGAYEQYF
TGCGCCAGCACCCAACCTGGGGCCTACGAGCAGTACTTC
>NA|TRBJ1-4|NA|TRBV28
CASSKQGPVREKLFF
TGTGCCAGCAGTAAACAGGGCCCGGTGCGTGAAAAACTGTTTTTT
>NA|TRBJ1-2|NA|TRBV27
CASISKDGYTF
TGTGCCAGCATTTCCAAGGATGGCTACACCTTC
>TRBD1|TRBJ2-3|once|TRBV5-4
CASSSGDRGSSTDTQYF
TGTGCCAGCAGCTCCGGGGACAGGGGATCTAGCACAGATACGCAGTATTTT
>NA|TRBJ1-1|NA|TRBV9
CASSHGDLNTEAFF
TGTGCCAGCAGCCATGGGGACTTAAACACTGAAGCTTTCTTT
>TRBD1|TRBJ1-1|NA|TRBV28
CASSPTGENTEAFF
TGTGCCAGCAGTCCGACAGGGGAGAACACTGAAGCTTTCTTT
>NA|TRBJ2-2|NA|TRBV9
CASSYFRGRETGELFF
TGTGCCAGCAGCTACTTCAGGGGAAGAGAAACCGGGGAGCTGTTTTTT
>TRBD2|TRBJ2-3|NA|TRBV2
CASSELAGGIDTQYF
TGTGCCAGCAGTGAACTAGCGGGGGGAATAGATACGCAGTATTTT
>NA|TRBJ2-1|NA|TRBV28
CASSLGNEQFF
TGTGCCAGCAGTTTAGGTAATGAGCAGTTCTTC
>NA|TRBJ2-1|NA|TRBV28
CASSFRQGYNEQFF
TGTGCCAGCAGTTTTAGGCAGGGGTACAATGAGCAGTTCTTC
>NA|TRBJ1-1|NA|TRBV21-1
CASSALGGWDEAFF
TGTGCCAGCAGCGCCCTTGGAGGGTGGGATGAAGCTTTCTTT
>TRBD1|TRBJ2-3|once|TRBV27
CASSTRTGGGTDTGYF
TGTGCCAGCAGTACCAGGACAGGAGGCGGCACAGATACGGGGTATTTT
>TRBD1|TRBJ2-2|NA|TRBV12-3/TRBV12-4
CASSQQGAWELFF
TGTGCCAGCAGTCAACAGGGGGCTTGGGAGCTGTTTTTT
>NA|TRBJ2-7|NA|TRBV24-1
CATSDSRVSYEQYF
TGTGCCACCAGTGATTCCAGGGTATCCTACGAGCAGTACTTC
>NA|TRBJ1-2|few|TRBV4-2
CASSQEPGGPWGYTF
TGTGCCAGCAGCCAAGAGCCGGGGGGACCTTGGGGCTACACCTTC
>NA|TRBJ2-5|NA|TRBV2
CASSLWVSQETQYF
TGTGCCAGCAGTCTTTGGGTCAGCCAAGAGACCCAGTACTTC
>TRBD2|TRBJ2-2|NA|TRBV9
CASSLRLAGTGELFF
TGTGCCAGCAGCTTACGACTAGCTGGCACCGGGGAGCTGTTTTTT
>NA|TRBJ2-7|NA|TRBV28
CASSPGAREQYF
TGTGCCAGCAGCCCCGGGGCGCGGGAGCAGTACTTC
>TRBD1|TRBJ2-7|NA|TRBV30
CAWDPGQGAYEQYF
TGTGCCTGGGACCCGGGACAGGGGGCCTACGAGCAGTACTTC
>NA|TRBJ1-4|NA|TRBV2
CASKGVEKLFF
TGTGCCAGCAAGGGGGTTGAAAAACTGTTTTTT
>NA|TRBJ2-7|NA|TRBV5-1
CASSLSDYEQYF
TGCGCCAGCAGCTTGTCCGACTACGAGCAGTACTTC
>NA|TRBJ1-1|NA|TRBV18
CASSPFEREMAFF
TGTGCCAGCTCACCTTTCGAAAGGGAGATGGCTTTCTTT
>TRBD1|TRBJ2-7|NA|TRBV7-2
CASSLGKGQGAGKYF
TGTGCCAGCAGCTTAGGGAAAGGACAGGGGGCGGGAAAGTACTTC
>TRBD1|TRBJ2-1|NA|TRBV7-2
CASSRQGANEQFF
TGTGCCAGCAGCCGACAGGGGGCGAATGAGCAGTTCTTC
>NA|TRBJ1-5|NA|TRBV7-8
CASSPRGRQPQHF
TGTGCCAGCAGCCCTAGGGGACGCCAGCCCCAGCATTTT
>NA|TRBJ2-1|NA|TRBV5-1
CASSFWRGRDNEQFF
TGCGCCAGCAGCTTTTGGAGGGGGCGAGACAATGAGCAGTTCTTC
>NA|TRBJ1-3|NA|TRBV9
CASSSPVSNTIYF
TGTGCCAGCAGCTCTCCTGTTTCAAACACCATATATTTT
>NA|TRBJ1-2|NA|TRBV19
CASRPRGVLPSEGYTF
TGTGCCAGTAGACCTAGGGGGGTCCTACCCAGCGAGGGCTACACCTTC
>NA|TRBJ2-7|few|TRBV10-3
CAIRRGNEQYF
TGTGCCATCAGACGGGGAAACGAGCAGTACTTC
>TRBD2|TRBJ2-2|NA|TRBV9
CASSVGSGGGTGELFF
TGTGCCAGCAGCGTAGGTAGCGGGGGAGGCACCGGGGAGCTGTTTTTT
>NA|TRBJ1-5|NA|TRBV19
CASKVSTSQPQHF
TGTGCCAGTAAAGTCAGTACCAGTCAGCCCCAGCATTTT
>TRBD1|TRBJ1-1|NA|TRBV7-7
CASSPYRGYTNTEAFF
TGTGCCAGCAGCCCCTACAGGGGCTATACTAACACTGAAGCTTTCTTT
>NA|TRBJ1-2|NA|TRBV30
CAWSASGRYYTF
TGTGCCTGGAGTGCGAGTGGCAGATATTACACCTTC
>TRBD1|TRBJ1-5|NA|TRBV19
CASSIWQGEPSNQPQHF
TGTGCCAGTAGTATTTGGCAGGGGGAGCCTAGCAATCAGCCCCAGCATTTT
>TRBD1|TRBJ1-5|NA|TRBV19
CASRTTGISNQPQHF
TGTGCCAGTAGGACGACAGGGATTAGCAATCAGCCCCAGCATTTT
>NA|TRBJ1-6|NA|TRBV6-5
CASSMGRSDSHHF
TGTGCCAGCAGTATGGGGCGGAGCGACTCCCACCACTTT
>NA|TRBJ2-7|NA|TRBV4-1
CASSRGYSYEQYF
TGCGCCAGCAGCCGGGGGTACTCCTACGAGCAGTACTTC
>NA|TRBJ1-4|NA|TRBV7-9
CASSLWHATNEKLFF
TGTGCCAGCAGCTTATGGCACGCGACCAATGAAAAACTGTTTTTT
>TRBD1|TRBJ1-3|NA|TRBV7-2
CASSFPDRAAGNTIYF
TGTGCCAGCAGCTTTCCCGACAGGGCGGCTGGAAACACCATATATTTT
>NA|TRBJ1-5|NA|TRBV27
CASSPPGPWSHQPQHF
TGTGCCAGCAGTCCGCCGGGGCCCTGGTCGCATCAGCCCCAGCATTTT
>TRBD1|TRBJ2-3|NA|TRBV7-9
CASRRYRDSRPVSTDTQYF
TGTGCCAGCAGACGTTACCGGGACAGTCGACCTGTCAGCACAGATACGCAGTATTTT
>NA|TRBJ2-2|NA|TRBV3-1/TRBV3-2
CASSQGLAYTGELFF
TGTGCCAGCAGCCAAGGCCTAGCCTACACCGGGGAGCTGTTTTTT
>NA|TRBJ2-5|once|TRBV30
CAWRGPPEETQYF
TGTGCCTGGAGGGGACCGCCGGAAGAGACCCAGTACTTC
>TRBD1|TRBJ1-2|NA|TRBV5-1
CASSLGDRGLYGYTF
TGCGCCAGCAGCTTGGGGGACAGGGGCCTCTATGGCTACACCTTC
>TRBD1|TRBJ1-2|NA|TRBV6-5
CASRAGQGALTYTF
TGTGCCAGCAGAGCGGGACAGGGGGCTCTAACCTACACCTTC
>TRBD1|TRBJ2-2|NA|TRBV18
CASARTGMNTGELFF
TGTGCCAGCGCCCGGACAGGGATGAACACCGGGGAGCTGTTTTTT
>TRBD1|TRBJ2-3|few|TRBV19
CASSTNRGDTQYF
TGTGCCAGTAGTACAAACAGGGGAGATACGCAGTATTTT
>TRBD2|TRBJ2-2|NA|TRBV7-9
CASSPGGRTGELFF
TGTGCCAGCAGCCCCGGGGGGAGAACCGGGGAGCTGTTTTTT
>NA|TRBJ1-1|NA|TRBV27
CASSSRDGGLAFF
TGTGCCAGCAGTTCCCGGGACGGTGGACTAGCTTTCTTT
>TRBD1|TRBJ2-7|NA|TRBV4-3
CASSPGDRLPYEQYF
TGCGCCAGCAGCCCCGGGGACAGACTCCCCTACGAGCAGTACTTC
>NA|TRBJ2-5|once|TRBV14
CASSLRPHVEKETQYF
TGTGCCAGCAGCCTTCGTCCACATGTGGAGAAAGAGACCCAGTACTTC
>NA|TRBJ1-1|NA|TRBV2
CASSRQLVGEAFF
TGTGCCAGCAGCAGACAGCTCGTGGGTGAAGCTTTCTTT
>TRBD1|TRBJ2-7|NA|TRBV19
CASSRTGTGGAYEQYF
TGTGCCAGTAGTCGCACCGGGACAGGGGGCGCCTACGAGCAGTACTTC
>NA|TRBJ2-5|NA|TRBV24-1
CATSDWSETQYF
TGTGCCACCAGTGATTGGTCGGAGACCCAGTACTTC
>NA|TRBJ1-2|NA|TRBV28
CASSFGGPNYGYTF
TGTGCCAGCAGTTTTGGGGGCCCCAACTATGGCTACACCTTC
>NA|TRBJ2-2|few|TRBV11-2
CASSLGSVSNTGELFF
TGTGCCAGCAGCTTGGGTAGCGTCAGTAACACCGGGGAGCTGTTTTTT
>NA|TRBJ1-3|NA|TRBV9
CASSAPGTKGNTIYF
TGTGCCAGCAGCGCGCCAGGAACCAAAGGAAACACCATATATTTT